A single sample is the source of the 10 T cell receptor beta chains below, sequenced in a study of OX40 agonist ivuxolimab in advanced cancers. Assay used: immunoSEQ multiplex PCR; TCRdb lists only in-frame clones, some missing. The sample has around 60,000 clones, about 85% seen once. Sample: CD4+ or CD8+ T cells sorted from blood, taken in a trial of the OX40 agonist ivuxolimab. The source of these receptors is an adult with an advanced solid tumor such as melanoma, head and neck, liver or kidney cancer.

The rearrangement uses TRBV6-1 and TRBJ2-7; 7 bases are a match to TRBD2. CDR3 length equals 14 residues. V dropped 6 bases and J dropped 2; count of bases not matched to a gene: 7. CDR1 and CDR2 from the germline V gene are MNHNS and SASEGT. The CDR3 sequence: CASSLSGGAYEQYF. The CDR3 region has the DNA TGTGCCAGCAGCCTCAGTGGGGGGGCCTACGAGCAGTACTTC.

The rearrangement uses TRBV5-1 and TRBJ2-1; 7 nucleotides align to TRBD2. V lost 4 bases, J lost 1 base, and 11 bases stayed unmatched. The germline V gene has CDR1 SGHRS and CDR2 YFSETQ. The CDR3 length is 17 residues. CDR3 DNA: TGCGCCAGCAGCCCCCCTTTACCTAGCGGTTCCTACAATGAGCAGTTCTTC. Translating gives CASSPPLPSGSYNEQFF. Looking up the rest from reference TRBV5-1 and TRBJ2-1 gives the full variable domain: KAGVTQTPRYLIKTRGQQVTLSCSPISGHRSVSWYQQTPGQGLQFLFEYFSETQRNKGNFPGRFSGRQFSNSRSEMNVSTLELGDSALYLCASSPPLPSGSYNEQFFGPGTRLTVL.

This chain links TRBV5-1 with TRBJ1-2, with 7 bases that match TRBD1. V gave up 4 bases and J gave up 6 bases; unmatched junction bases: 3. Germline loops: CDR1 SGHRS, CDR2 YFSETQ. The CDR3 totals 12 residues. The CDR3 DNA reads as TGCGCCAGCAGCGAAACAGGGGATGGCTACACCTTC. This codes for CASSETGDGYTF.

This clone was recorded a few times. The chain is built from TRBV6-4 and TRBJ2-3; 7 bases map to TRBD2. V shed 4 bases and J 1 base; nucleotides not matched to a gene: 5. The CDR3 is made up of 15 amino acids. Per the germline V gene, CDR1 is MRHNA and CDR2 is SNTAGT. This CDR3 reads CASSATSGGTDTQYF. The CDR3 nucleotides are TGTGCCAGCAGTGCGACCAGCGGGGGCACAGATACGCAGTATTTT.

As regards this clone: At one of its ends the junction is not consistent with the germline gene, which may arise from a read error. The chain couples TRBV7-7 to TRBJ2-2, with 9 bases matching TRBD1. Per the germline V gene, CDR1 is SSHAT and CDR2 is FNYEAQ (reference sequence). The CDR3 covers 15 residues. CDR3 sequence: CASSPGQGNTGELFF. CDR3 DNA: TGTGCTAGCAGCCCGGGACAGGGAAACACCGGGGAGCTGTTTTTT.

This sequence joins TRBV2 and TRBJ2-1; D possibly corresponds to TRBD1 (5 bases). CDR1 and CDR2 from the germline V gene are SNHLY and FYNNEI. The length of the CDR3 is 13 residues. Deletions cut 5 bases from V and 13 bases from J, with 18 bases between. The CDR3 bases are TGTGCCAGCAGTCAAGGGGCCGAGACAGAACAGTTCTTC. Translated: CASSQGAETEQFF.

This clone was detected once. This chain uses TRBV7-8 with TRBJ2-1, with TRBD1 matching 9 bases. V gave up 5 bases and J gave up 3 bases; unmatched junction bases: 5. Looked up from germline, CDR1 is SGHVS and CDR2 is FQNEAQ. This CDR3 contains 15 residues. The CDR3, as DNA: TGTGCCAGCAGCATCGGGACAGGGCACTACAATGAGCAGTTCTTC. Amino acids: CASSIGTGHYNEQFF.

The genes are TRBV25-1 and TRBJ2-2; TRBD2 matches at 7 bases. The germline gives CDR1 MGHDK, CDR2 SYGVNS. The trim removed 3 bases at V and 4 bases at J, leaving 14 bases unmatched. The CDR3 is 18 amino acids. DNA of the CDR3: TGTGCCAGCAGTGACCACCCCGGGCTAGCGGAGAGCACCGGGGAGCTGTTTTTT. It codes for CASSDHPGLAESTGELFF.

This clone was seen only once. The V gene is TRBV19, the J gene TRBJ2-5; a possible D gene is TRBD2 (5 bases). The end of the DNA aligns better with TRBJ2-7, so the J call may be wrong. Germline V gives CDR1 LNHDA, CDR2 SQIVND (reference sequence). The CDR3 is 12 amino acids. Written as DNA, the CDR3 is TGTGCCAGTAGCCAAACGGGATACGAGCAGTACTTC. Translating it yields CASSQTGYEQYF.

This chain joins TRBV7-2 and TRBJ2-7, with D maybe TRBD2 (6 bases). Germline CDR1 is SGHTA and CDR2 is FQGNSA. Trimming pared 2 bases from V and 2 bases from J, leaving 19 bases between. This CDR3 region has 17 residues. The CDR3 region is CASSLKGSGLAPYEQYF. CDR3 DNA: TGTGCCAGCAGCTTAAAGGGTAGCGGACTGGCACCCTACGAGCAGTACTTC. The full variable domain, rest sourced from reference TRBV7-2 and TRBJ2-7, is GAGVSQSPSNKVTEKGKDVELRCDPISGHTALYWYRQSLGQGLEFLIYFQGNSAPDKSGLPSDRFSAERTGGSVSTLTIQRTQQEDSAVYLCASSLKGSGLAPYEQYFGPGTRLTVT.